The present T cell receptor (beta chain) was sequenced within a study of T-cell reconstitution after alpha-beta-depleted transplantation in children. Study observations and caveats: Where alpha-beta T cells came from about two months after transplant was reportedly several hundred expanded graft clones. When one year had passed after transplant, most T-cell counts and diversity came from newly produced T cells. Where some patients showed high TCRbeta diversity at day 60, it came from recipient T cells and thymic progenitors that had survived.

Per germline, CDR1 MDHEN and CDR2 SYDVKM. V was clipped by 6 bases and J by 6 bases; unmatched bases: 11. The CDR3 length is 15 residues. This clonotype has ten or more counts. The antigen remains undetermined. Using unique molecular identifiers, the investigators prepared the TCRbeta library. In TCRdb, the PCR reads were re-called with MiXCR into one record per CDR3 protein. The profile shows about 600,000 distinct CDR3 sequences, over 10% of them singletons. The material sequenced was PBMCs, mostly from graft donor cells, taken 360 days after TCRalphabeta/CD19-depleted stem cell transplant. This sequence was found in a male patient between 10 and 17 years old who had a stem cell transplant for acute myeloid leukemia, so the T cells may come from the graft donor. The V gene is TRBV28, the J gene TRBJ1-5; TRBD1 matches at 7 bases. CDR3 loop: CASSPRDRRSQPQHF. The CDR3 DNA reads TGTGCCAGCAGCCCCCGGGACAGAAGGAGTCAGCCCCAGCATTTT.